Listed below are T cell receptor beta chains from one sample, sequenced in a study of blood T cell repertoires in COVID-19. TCRdb's table, derived via immunoSEQ multiplex PCR, lists solely in-frame clones and lacks some. The data hold over 110,000 clones, with 87% observed a single time. The sequenced material came from PBMCs or T cells enriched from blood (not recorded which). The receptors stem from a man aged 60 to 69 who had recovered from COVID-19. Both conserved end residues are part of each CDR3. Each record gives: clone size, V gene, D gene, J gene, CDR3 DNA, CDR3 protein. The D gene is left open where the match is weak. Size values are once, few and many counts, or a class for expanded clones, and some rows have none.

-	TRBV11-2	-	TRBJ2-2	TGTGCCAGCAGCCCCCGGAGGGACGGAAACACCGGGGAGCTGTTTTTT	CASSPRRDGNTGELFF
-	TRBV30	-	TRBJ1-4	TGTGCCTGGAGCTGGGCAGGTGAAAAACTGTTTTTT	CAWSWAGEKLFF
-	TRBV7-8	-	TRBJ1-1	TGTGCCAGCAGCTTAGGAACTTGGACTGAAGCTTTCTTT	CASSLGTWTEAFF
-	TRBV28	-	TRBJ1-3	TGTGCCAGCACCCGGGGAAGTGGAAACACCATATATTTT	CASTRGSGNTIYF
once	TRBV5-1	TRBD1	TRBJ2-1	TGCGCCAGCAGCCTACAGGGGGCTTCCTACAATGAGCAGTTCTTC	CASSLQGASYNEQFF
-	TRBV19	-	TRBJ2-4	TGTGCCAGTAGACGGACAGACCGCTCCAACATTCAGTACTTC	CASRRTDRSNIQYF
-	TRBV18	-	TRBJ2-7	TGTGCCAGCTCACTACAAACAGGGATCGTCTACGAGCAGTACTTC	CASSLQTGIVYEQYF
-	TRBV6-5	-	TRBJ1-3	TGTGCCAGCAGTTACTCAAGGGGTACTGGAAACACCATATATTTT	CASSYSRGTGNTIYF
-	TRBV10-3	-	TRBJ2-1	TGTGCCATCAGTGGGGGGGTTGATGAGCAGTTCTTC	CAISGGVDEQFF
-	TRBV27	-	TRBJ2-7	TGTGCCAGCAGTCGGACTCGGGGCTACGAGCAGTACTTC	CASSRTRGYEQYF
-	TRBV11-2	-	TRBJ2-7	TGTGCCAGCAGCTTCGTTGAAGGGGGCTACGAGCAGTACTTC	CASSFVEGGYEQYF
-	TRBV11-2	-	TRBJ2-1	TGTGCCAGCAGCTTGGGCGGGTCAAGATACAATGAGCAGTTCTTC	CASSLGGSRYNEQFF
once	TRBV11-2	TRBD2	TRBJ2-7	TGTGCCAGCAGCCCCGGACTAGCGGGAATTTACGAGCAGTACTTC	CASSPGLAGIYEQYF
once	TRBV28	-	TRBJ2-2	TGTGCCAGCAGTTTAACCCCTGAGGATCGGGGCGGGGAGCTGTTTTTT	CASSLTPEDRGGELFF
-	TRBV11-2	-	TRBJ2-7	TGTGCCAGCAGCTTGGGGTCGGGAGACTACGAGCAGTACTTC	CASSLGSGDYEQYF
-	TRBV18	TRBD1	TRBJ2-7	TGTGCCAGCTCACAGGACAGGTTCGAGCAGTACTTC	CASSQDRFEQYF
-	TRBV3-1/TRBV3-2	TRBD2	TRBJ2-7	TGTGCCAGCAGCCAAGAGGGCGGGAGGGCCTACGAGCAGTACTTC	CASSQEGGRAYEQYF
-	TRBV4-2	TRBD1	TRBJ2-4	TGTGCCAGCAGCCAAGAAAGTGCAGGGGGCGGGAAAAACATTCAGTACTTC	CASSQESAGGGKNIQYF
few	TRBV2	TRBD1	TRBJ2-1	TGTGCCAGCACGGGGACAGGGAAGAATGAGCAGTTCTTC	CASTGTGKNEQFF
once	TRBV5-1	-	TRBJ1-2	TGCGCCAGCAGCCCCCGACAGGTTCTAGTTAACTATGGCTACACCTTC	CASSPRQVLVNYGYTF
-	TRBV7-2	-	TRBJ2-5	TGTGCCAGCAGCTCTACAGAGACCCAGTACTTC	CASSSTETQYF
-	TRBV5-1	-	TRBJ2-6	TGCGCCAGCAGGGGGGACTCCGGGGCCAACGTCCTGACTTTC	CASRGDSGANVLTF
-	TRBV11-2	TRBD1	TRBJ2-5	TGTGCCAGCAGCTTAGATCCAGGGGGAACACAAGAGACCCAGTACTTC	CASSLDPGGTQETQYF
-	TRBV4-1	-	TRBJ2-5	TGCGCCAGCAGCCAAGATGCGAGTCCAGTCCGGGTGACCCAGTACTTC	CASSQDASPVRVTQYF
-	TRBV19	TRBD1	TRBJ1-5	TGTGCCAGTAGTCCCCGACAGGGGAGGAGGGTCCTGGCCCAGCATTTT	CASSPRQGRRVLAQHF
-	TRBV28	TRBD1	TRBJ2-7	TGTGCCAGCAGTTTCCGGGACAGAACCTACGAGCAGTACTTC	CASSFRDRTYEQYF
-	TRBV3-1/TRBV3-2	TRBD2	TRBJ2-1	TGTGCCAGCAGCCTTTTCCTTAGGACTAGCAGGTACAATGAGCAGTTCTTC	CASSLFLRTSRYNEQFF
-	TRBV28	-	TRBJ1-6	TGTGCCAGCAGTTTCTTGTATTCACCCCTCCACTTT	CASSFLYSPLHF
once	TRBV5-1	TRBD2	TRBJ2-1	TGCGCCAGCAGCTTCATTCCGGGAGGTCGGGGGAATGAGCAGTTCTTC	CASSFIPGGRGNEQFF
-	TRBV2	TRBD2	TRBJ2-1	TGTGCCAGCAGGCCCCTAGCGGCCAACAATGAGCAGTTCTTC	CASRPLAANNEQFF
-	TRBV2	-	TRBJ1-2	TGTGCCAGCACTCAAGGAGGGGCGGGCTACACCTTC	CASTQGGAGYTF
-	TRBV24-1	-	TRBJ2-7	TGTGCCACCGTATCGGGGTCGTACGAGCAGTACTTC	CATVSGSYEQYF
-	TRBV11-2	-	TRBJ1-5	TGTGCCAGCAGCGGGTCAGGGGAGGGGGATCAGCCCCAGCATTTT	CASSGSGEGDQPQHF
-	TRBV19	-	TRBJ2-2	TGTGCCAGTAGACCGTCAGGAAACACCGGGGAGCTGTTTTTT	CASRPSGNTGELFF
-	TRBV28	-	TRBJ1-1	TGTGCCAGCGTCGGTCAACGGGGAACGGGCACTGAAGCTTTCTTT	CASVGQRGTGTEAFF
-	TRBV11-1	-	TRBJ2-2	TGTGCCAGCAGCCCCCCGGGGTTCGGGGAGCTGTTTTTT	CASSPPGFGELFF
once	TRBV6-2/TRBV6-3	-	TRBJ2-3	TGTGCCAGCAGTGAGGGAAAGGACGGGCCGGATACGCAGTATTTT	CASSEGKDGPDTQYF
-	TRBV27	TRBD2	TRBJ2-1	TGTGCCAGCAGTAAACTAGCGGGAGGGCCCAATGAGCAGTTCTTC	CASSKLAGGPNEQFF
-	TRBV6-1	-	TRBJ2-1	TGTGCCAGCAGTGAAAATGCAGGCTCCTACAATGAGCAGTTCTTC	CASSENAGSYNEQFF
-	TRBV19	TRBD2	TRBJ2-2	TGTGCCAGTAGTCCCAGGACTAGCGGGGGGGAGCTGTTTTTT	CASSPRTSGGELFF
-	TRBV19	TRBD2	TRBJ2-1	TGTGCCAGTAGTATCGGCCTAGCGGGAGTGTTCTTC	CASSIGLAGVFF
-	TRBV28	TRBD1	TRBJ1-2	TGTGCCAGCGTGGGGACAGTCTATGGCTACACCTTC	CASVGTVYGYTF
-	TRBV6-7	TRBD1	TRBJ2-2	TGTGCCAGCAGTTCTTACCACAGGGGGCGCAGACGATCGACAGCGAACACCGGGGAGCTGTTTTTT	CASSSYHRGRRRSTANTGELFF
-	TRBV19	TRBD1	TRBJ2-5	TGTGCCAGTAGCCCTAGCCGGACAGGGAAGGGGCGAGAGACCCAGTACTTC	CASSPSRTGKGRETQYF
-	TRBV11-3	TRBD2	TRBJ2-1	TGTGCCAGCAGCTTGGGTAGCGGGGAGCAGTTCTTC	CASSLGSGEQFF
-	TRBV10-1	-	TRBJ1-1	TGCGCCAGCAGTCGAACTGCAGGATCCGCTGAAAACCGGAAGGCTTTCTTT	CASSRTAGSAENRKAFF
-	TRBV5-1	-	TRBJ2-3	TGCGCCAGCAGCTTGGGAGTCGGGAGCACAGATACGCAGTATTTT	CASSLGVGSTDTQYF
-	TRBV7-2	-	TRBJ1-5	TGTGCCAGCAGCCCCTACGGGCAGCCCCAGCATTTT	CASSPYGQPQHF
-	TRBV28	TRBD2	TRBJ2-7	TGTGCCAGCAGTTCCAACCCTGGGACTAGCGGGGGGTACTTC	CASSSNPGTSGGYF
-	TRBV15	TRBD1	TRBJ1-2	TGTGCCACCAGCAGCGGGACAGGACCCTGGGGCTACACCTTC	CATSSGTGPWGYTF